This T cell receptor beta chain was identified during a study of CD8+ T cells in alopecia areata. Following extraction, RNA underwent reverse transcription to cDNA, which served as the sequencing template. Sequenced by immunoSEQ multiplex PCR; TCRdb stores in-frame clones only, minus some. Of over 35,000 clones in the sample, approximately 92% were seen once. Treatment of the sample: oral pan-JAK inhibitor, 5-10 mg twice daily. PBMC-derived CD4+ and CD8+ T cells were sorted. CDR1 SGHRS and CDR2 YFSETQ come from the germline V gene. V gave up 7 bases and J gave up 0 bases, with 23 bases separating them. This CDR3 is built from 18 residues.

The chain joins TRBV5-1 to TRBJ2-1; D is perhaps TRBD2 (7 bases). The TCR originated in a human donor with alopecia areata. This material consisted of CD8+ T cells sorted from blood, taken at week 24, from a patient treated with tofacitinib. CDR3 in amino acids: CASFPVAGAESSYNEQFF. The CDR3 DNA is TGCGCCAGCTTCCCCGTGGCGGGGGCGGAGAGCTCCTACAATGAGCAGTTCTTC.